The clone carrying this TCR beta chain has just one count. Its antigen is not identified. A read error is possible here, since a much larger clone lies one base away. The input was approximately 500 ng total RNA; TCR beta cDNA was made from it with a constant-region primer. The TCR beta library was amplified through three nested multiplex PCR rounds in a modified ARM-PCR procedure. A C-beta reverse primer and TRBV1-TRBV30 forward primers served in each of the first two PCR rounds, at ten to eleven cycles apiece. TCRdb re-analysed the multiplex PCR reads in MiXCR, keeping a single row per CDR3 protein. This sample has roughly 120,000 distinct CDR3 sequences, with around 64% found just once. This record comes from a study of tumor-infiltrating lymphocytes in primary liver carcinoma. General study findings and limits: Only about 7-25% of top clones occurred in every one of the five tumor regions.

The CDR3 consists of 11 residues. V was shortened by 5 bases and J by 12 bases, with 10 bases between the two germline ends. The germline CDR1 and CDR2 sequences are SGHVS and FQNEAQ. Joint extraction of RNA and DNA used roughly 19-31 mg of bulk tissue that was unsorted. The sequenced sample consisted of liver tumor tissue from sampling region 3. Subset: tumor region T3, left-lateral pole. The chain uses TRBV7-8 and TRBJ2-2; unclear D gene. The receptor was isolated from a woman aged 60-70 years with primary liver carcinoma and hepatitis B virus infection. The chain's CDR3 is CASSPARKLFF. DNA of the CDR3: TGTGCCAGCAGCCCCGCGAGGAAGCTGTTTTTT.